The clone carrying this TCR beta chain was detected only a few times. Its antigen remains unknown. This entry is derived from a study of CD8 T cells in ankylosing spondylitis. The study's findings and limits: Characteristic of ankylosing spondylitis blood, it appeared, was a TCR beta motif comprising eight highly homologous variants. The disease-linked clones had a CD8+ phenotype and low blood frequencies.

CDR1 is DFQATT, CDR2 SNEGSKA, per germline (reference sequence). The length of the CDR3 is 14 residues. Trimming took 8 bases from V and 5 from J; bases not matched to a gene: 13. Quantitative molecular-barcoded 5'-RACE generated the TCR beta libraries. TCRdb independently ran MiXCR on the 5' RACE reads; one entry per CDR3 protein. The data hold a few hundred thousand distinct CDR3 sequences, with approximately 24% observed a single time. The sequence came from a male donor with ankylosing spondylitis or in good health (not recorded which). Sequenced input: blood, either unsorted or a sorted T cell fraction (not recorded which). V gene TRBV20-1 combines with J gene TRBJ2-7, with TRBD1 matching 9 bases. In DNA form, the CDR3 reads TGCAGTTCACTTACCGGGACAGGGTCCCACGAGCAGTACTTC. Protein sequence: CSSLTGTGSHEQYF.